Below are 9 T cell receptor beta chains sequenced from a single sample in a study of blood T cell repertoires in COVID-19. The repertoire was sequenced with immunoSEQ multiplex PCR; TCRdb's copy has only in-frame clones and lacks some. The table lists roughly 350,000 clones, about nine tenths of them singletons. The sample consisted of peripheral blood. These receptor sequences come from a woman aged 65 to 85 with COVID-19, enrolled during active disease.

The genes are TRBV12-3 or TRBV12-4 and TRBJ1-2; tentatively, D is TRBD1 (6 bases). V shed 5 bases and J shed 4 bases, with 11 bases lying between them. The length of the CDR3 is 13 residues. CDR3 nucleotides: TGTGCCAGCAGTAGGGGGAGAGGCTATGGCTACACCTTC. This sequence encodes CASSRGRGYGYTF.

The CDR3 bases are TGTGCCAGCAGCGGGGGGTACTCCGCCCACAATGAGCAGTTCTTC. Translating it yields CASSGGYSAHNEQFF. V usage is TRBV3-1 (or the pseudogene TRBV3-2) and J usage is TRBJ2-1; possible D gene TRBD2, 6 bases. The germline V gene has CDR1 LGHDT and CDR2 YNNKEL (reference sequence). V was pared by 5 bases and J by 5 bases, with 16 bases between. The length of the CDR3 is 15 residues.

The chain combines TRBV15 with TRBJ1-1; 11 positions agree with TRBD1. CDR3 size: 15 residues. CDR1 LNHNV and CDR2 YYDKDF come from the germline V gene (reference sequence). The junction had 3 bases not matched to a gene; V was cut back by 3 bases and J by 3 bases. Written as DNA, the CDR3 is TGTGCCACCAGCAGGGACAGGGGGCTCGACACTGAAGCTTTCTTT. This codes for CATSRDRGLDTEAFF.

V usage is TRBV19 and J usage is TRBJ1-5, with 7 bases lining up with TRBD1. V lost 7 bases to trimming and J lost 2 bases; unmatched junction nucleotides: 11. The CDR3 extends over 16 amino acids. CDR1 LNHDA and CDR2 SQIVND come from the germline V gene (reference sequence). The CDR3 nucleotides are TGTGCCAGTAATTCCCCGACAGGGTCAGGCAATCAGCCCCAGCATTTT. This encodes CASNSPTGSGNQPQHF. Based on the CDR3 plus reference TRBV19 and TRBJ1-5, the full variable domain is DGGITQSPKYLFRKEGQNVTLSCEQNLNHDAMYWYRQDPGQGLRLIYYSQIVNDFQKGDIAEGYSVSREKKESFPLTVTSAQKNPTAFYLCASNSPTGSGNQPQHFGDGTRLSIL.

This clone has just one count. This chain joins TRBV28 and TRBJ1-6, with 8 nucleotides matching TRBD1. Germline trimming cut 6 bases from V and 8 bases from J; bases unmatched to any gene: 9. Germline CDR1 reads MDHEN; CDR2 reads SYDVKM. This CDR3 spans 15 amino acids. The CDR3: CASSYRTGKYSPLHF. The CDR3 nucleotides are TGTGCCAGCAGCTATAGGACAGGGAAGTATTCACCCCTCCACTTT.

The chain is built from TRBV5-1 and TRBJ2-1, with D perhaps matching TRBD2 (5 bases). The V gene's germline CDR1 is SGHRS and CDR2 YFSETQ. V lost 4 bases and J 15 bases, leaving 20 bases between the germline ends. The CDR3 consists of 13 residues. CDR3 in amino acids: CASSQGLLLGLFF. CDR3 DNA sequence: TGCGCCAGCAGCCAAGGACTCTTATTGGGCTTGTTCTTC.

The rearrangement joins TRBV27 to TRBJ1-2, with 8 nucleotides matching TRBD1. Germline V gene sequence: CDR1 MNHEY, CDR2 SMNVEV (reference sequence). J gave up 6 bases and V 5 bases, and 17 bases lay outside the gene matches. The length of the CDR3 is 17 residues. CDR3 nucleotide sequence: TGTGCCAGCAGTCTAAGGGGACAGGCGTGGGGGGTTGATGGCTACACCTTC. Amino acid sequence: CASSLRGQAWGVDGYTF.

This clone was observed once. The gene calls are TRBV5-1 and TRBJ2-5; possible D gene TRBD1, 6 bases. Germline V CDR1 and CDR2: SGHRS, YFSETQ. Trimming removed 0 bases from V and 5 bases from J, with 11 bases in between. The CDR3 loop spans 14 amino acids. The CDR3 protein is CASSLGYQGETQYF. DNA of the CDR3: TGCGCCAGCAGCTTGGGGTACCAGGGGGAGACCCAGTACTTC.

The V gene is TRBV7-9, the J gene TRBJ2-2; 8 nucleotides agree with TRBD1. The CDR3 length is 15 residues. The V gene's germline CDR1 is SEHNR and CDR2 FQNEAQ (reference sequence). V was pared by 5 bases and J by 3 bases, with 5 bases of the junction left unmatched. CDR3 sequence reads: CASSLRTGHTGELFF. The DNA for the CDR3 is TGTGCCAGCAGCCTTCGGACAGGGCACACCGGGGAGCTGTTTTTT.